This T cell receptor beta chain was found in a study of identical twins. This CDR3 comprises 15 residues. Germline loops: CDR1 MNHNS, CDR2 SASEGT. With 6 bases removed from V and 1 base from J, the gap between germline ends came to 13 bases. The table lists this clonotype with a few counts. TCRdb fed the 5' RACE reads into MiXCR, producing one record per CDR3 protein. The data contain just under 650,000 distinct CDR3 sequences, about 7% of them singletons. The sample also formed part of further work on yellow fever vaccine responses in identical twins.

The specimen was PBMCs. This receptor was taken from a woman aged 18-29 years in good health. The gene calls are TRBV6-1 and TRBJ1-5; D call uncertain. The CDR3 sequence: CASSPVGGSNQPQHF. CDR3 in DNA: TGTGCCAGCAGCCCAGTTGGCGGGAGCAATCAGCCCCAGCATTTT.